This TCR beta chain comes out of a study of T cells after yellow fever vaccination. About the research overall: SMART-Seq v4 Ultra Low Input prepared the low-cell-number fractions.

TCRdb fed the 5' RACE reads into MiXCR, producing one record per CDR3 protein. The sample has about 73,000 distinct CDR3 sequences; almost 8% are singletons. CDR3 length: 15 residues. V lost 0 bases and J 2 bases, leaving 7 bases between the germline ends. Looked up from germline, CDR1 is MRHNA and CDR2 is SNTAGT. The chain combines TRBV6-4 with TRBJ2-2; no definite D call. This TCR derives from a man aged 30 to 39 who received the YFV17D yellow fever vaccine. Sequenced here: CD8+ T cells sorted from PBMCs, sampled on the day of the yellow fever booster vaccination. In nucleotides, the CDR3 is TGTGCCAGCAGTGACTCAGCTGGAAACACCGGGGAGCTGTTTTTT. Translation gives CASSDSAGNTGELFF.